One and the same sample provided the 3 T cell receptor beta chains below, sequenced in a study of T-cell memory formation after mild COVID-19 (dated by TCRdb to about 2021). Receptor amplification or capture employed 5' RACE. Instrument on record: Illumina NovaSeq 6000. Clones were called with MiXCR by TCRdb after fastp trimmed the public reads at Q25, and only in-frame beta chains were retained. Each record represents a unique CDR3 protein, reported with the most common genes and DNA among its rows. The sample table lists approximately 240,000 distinct CDR3 sequences, about 17% of them with a count of one. Of the sample, around 3.8% is held by the ten largest clones. Source material: PBMCs or a T cell subset sorted from them (not recorded which). The receptors originated from a man in his late teens or twenties who had mild COVID-19 (a few samples of this study predate the infection). The sample titles of this study are shuffled in the database, so cell type and time point are left out; the donor was told from shared clones.

The table lists this clonotype with a few counts. The rearrangement uses TRBV6-5 and TRBJ2-5; 7 bases line up with TRBD2. V lost 10 bases to trimming and J lost 6 bases; unmatched junction nucleotides: 11. Germline CDR1 is MNHEY and CDR2 is SVGAGI. The CDR3 contains 13 residues. The CDR3 sequence is CATRGGGRKTQYF. CDR3 nucleotides: TGTGCCACCCGGGGCGGGGGACGCAAGACCCAGTACTTC.

This clonotype was picked up many times. The chain uses TRBV12-3 or TRBV12-4 and TRBJ2-2; TRBD2 might be the D (5 bases). This CDR3 has 13 residues. Trimming pared 3 bases from V and 7 bases from J, leaving 9 bases between. CDR3 DNA sequence: TGTGCCAGCAGTTTGAGGAGCGGCGGGGAGCTGTTTTTT. This encodes CASSLRSGGELFF.

V usage is TRBV5-1 and J usage is TRBJ1-3; D not certain. CDR1 is SGHRS and CDR2 is YFSETQ in the germline V gene. CDR3 length equals 16 residues. Trimming stripped 0 bases from V and 4 bases from J, with 14 bases between. The CDR3 DNA follows: TGCGCCAGCAGCTTGGTTTGGCAGGATTCGGGAAACACCATATATTTT. Its translation is CASSLVWQDSGNTIYF.